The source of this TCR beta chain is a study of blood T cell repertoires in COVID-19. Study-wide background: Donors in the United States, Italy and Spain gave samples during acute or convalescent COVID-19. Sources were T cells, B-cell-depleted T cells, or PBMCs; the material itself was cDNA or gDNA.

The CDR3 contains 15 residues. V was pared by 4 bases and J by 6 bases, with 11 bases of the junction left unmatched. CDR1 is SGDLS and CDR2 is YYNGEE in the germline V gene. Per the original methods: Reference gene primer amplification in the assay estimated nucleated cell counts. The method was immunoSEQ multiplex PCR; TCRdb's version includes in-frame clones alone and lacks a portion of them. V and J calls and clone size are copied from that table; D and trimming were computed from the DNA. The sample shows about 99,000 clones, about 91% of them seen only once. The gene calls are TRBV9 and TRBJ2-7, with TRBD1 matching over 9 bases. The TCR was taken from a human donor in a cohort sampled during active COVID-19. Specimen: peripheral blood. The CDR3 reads CASSPRTGDLGEQYF. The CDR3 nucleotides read TGTGCCAGCAGCCCGAGGACAGGGGACTTGGGCGAGCAGTACTTC.